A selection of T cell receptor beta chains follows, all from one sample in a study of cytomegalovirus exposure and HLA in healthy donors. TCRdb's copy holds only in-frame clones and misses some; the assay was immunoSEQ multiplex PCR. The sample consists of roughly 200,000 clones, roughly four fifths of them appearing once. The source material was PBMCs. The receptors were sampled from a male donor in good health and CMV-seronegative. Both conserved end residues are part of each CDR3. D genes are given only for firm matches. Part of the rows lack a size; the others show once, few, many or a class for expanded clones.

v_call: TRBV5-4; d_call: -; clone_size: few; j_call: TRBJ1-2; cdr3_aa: CASSLTGPYGYTF; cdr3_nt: TGTGCCAGCAGTCTAACAGGGCCCTATGGCTACACCTTC
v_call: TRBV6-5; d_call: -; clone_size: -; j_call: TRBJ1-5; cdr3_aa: CASSPSRAQPQHF; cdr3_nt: TGTGCCAGCAGTCCGTCGAGGGCCCAGCCCCAGCATTTT
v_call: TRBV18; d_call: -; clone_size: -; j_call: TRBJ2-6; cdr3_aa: CASSPRDTFGSGANVLTF; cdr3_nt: TGTGCCAGCTCACCCCGGGACACCTTTGGATCTGGGGCCAACGTCCTGACTTTC
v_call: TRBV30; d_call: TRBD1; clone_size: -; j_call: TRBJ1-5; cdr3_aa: CAWSPGTGGQPQHF; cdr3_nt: TGTGCCTGGAGTCCCGGGACAGGGGGCCAGCCCCAGCATTTT
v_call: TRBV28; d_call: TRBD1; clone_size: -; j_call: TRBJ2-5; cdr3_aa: CASTPGQFGAETQYF; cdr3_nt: TGTGCCAGCACCCCGGGACAGTTTGGCGCCGAGACCCAGTACTTC
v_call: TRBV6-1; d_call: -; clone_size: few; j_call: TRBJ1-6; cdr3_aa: CASSETTGNSPLHF; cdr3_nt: TGTGCCAGCAGTGAAACTACAGGGAACTCACCCCTCCACTTT
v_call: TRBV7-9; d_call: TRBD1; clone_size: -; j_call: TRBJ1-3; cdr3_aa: CASRTRTGPSGNTIYF; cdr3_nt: TGTGCCAGCAGGACCCGGACAGGACCCTCTGGAAACACCATATATTTT
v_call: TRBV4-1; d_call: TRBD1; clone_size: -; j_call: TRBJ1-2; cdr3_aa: CASSQAGQAIRWYGYTF; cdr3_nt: TGCGCCAGCAGCCAAGCGGGACAGGCAATACGTTGGTATGGCTACACCTTC
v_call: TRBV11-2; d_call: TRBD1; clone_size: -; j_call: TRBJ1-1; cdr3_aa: CASSLSLLQGADLNTEAFF; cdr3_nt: TGTGCCAGCAGCTTATCCTTATTACAGGGGGCGGACTTGAACACTGAAGCTTTCTTT
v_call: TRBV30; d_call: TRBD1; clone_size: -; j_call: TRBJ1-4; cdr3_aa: CAWIDRAGEKLFF; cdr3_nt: TGTGCCTGGATTGACAGGGCCGGTGAAAAACTGTTTTTT
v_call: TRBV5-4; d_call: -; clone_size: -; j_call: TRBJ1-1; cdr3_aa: CASSQRGLNTEAFF; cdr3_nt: TGTGCCAGCAGCCAGCGGGGGCTGAACACTGAAGCTTTCTTT
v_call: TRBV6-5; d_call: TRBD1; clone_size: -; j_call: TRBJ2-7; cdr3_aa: CASSYGTGPYEQYF; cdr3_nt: TGTGCCAGCAGTTACGGGACAGGTCCCTACGAGCAGTACTTC
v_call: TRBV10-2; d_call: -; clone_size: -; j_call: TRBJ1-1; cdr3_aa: CASSGEVDPLNTEAFF; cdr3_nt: TGCGCCAGCAGTGGCGAGGTTGATCCCCTGAACACTGAAGCTTTCTTT
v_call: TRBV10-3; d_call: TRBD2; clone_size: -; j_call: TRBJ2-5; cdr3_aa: CAISAGGGQETQYF; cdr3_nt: TGTGCCATCAGTGCCGGGGGAGGGCAAGAGACCCAGTACTTC
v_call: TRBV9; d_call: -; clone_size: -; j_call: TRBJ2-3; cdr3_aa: CASSPTGGPTDTQYF; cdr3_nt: TGTGCCAGCAGCCCCACTGGAGGGCCCACAGATACGCAGTATTTT
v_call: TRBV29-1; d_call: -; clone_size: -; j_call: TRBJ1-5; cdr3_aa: CSVVGDSNQPQHF; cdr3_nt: TGCAGCGTTGTAGGGGATAGCAATCAGCCCCAGCATTTT
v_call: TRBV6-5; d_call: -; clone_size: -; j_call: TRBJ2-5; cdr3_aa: CASSYNFPKETQYF; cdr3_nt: TGTGCCAGCAGTTACAATTTCCCTAAAGAGACCCAGTACTTC
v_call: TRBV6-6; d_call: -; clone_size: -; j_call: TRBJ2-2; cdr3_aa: CASSPVPPKNTGELFF; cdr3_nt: TGTGCCAGCAGCCCAGTGCCCCCAAAGAACACCGGGGAGCTGTTTTTT
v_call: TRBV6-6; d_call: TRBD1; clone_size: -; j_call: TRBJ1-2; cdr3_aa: CASSRLGQARGYTF; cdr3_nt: TGTGCCAGCAGCCGACTCGGACAGGCCCGTGGCTACACCTTC
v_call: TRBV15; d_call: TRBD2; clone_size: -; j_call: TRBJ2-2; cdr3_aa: CATFGPGLAGPDGGELFF; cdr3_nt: TGTGCCACCTTTGGCCCCGGACTAGCGGGACCGGACGGCGGGGAGCTGTTTTTT
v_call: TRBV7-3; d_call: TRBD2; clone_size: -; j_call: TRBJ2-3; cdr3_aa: CASSLLGGGTDTQYF; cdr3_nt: TGTGCCAGCAGCTTACTCGGCGGGGGGACGGATACGCAGTATTTT
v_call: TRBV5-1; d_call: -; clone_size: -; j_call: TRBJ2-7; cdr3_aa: CASSLGGETYEQYF; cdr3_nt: TGCGCCAGCAGCTTAGGGGGGGAAACCTACGAGCAGTACTTC
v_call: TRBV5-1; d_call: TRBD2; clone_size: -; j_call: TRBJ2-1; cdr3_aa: CASSPGTSRGNEQFF; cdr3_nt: TGCGCCAGCAGCCCCGGGACTAGCCGGGGGAATGAGCAGTTCTTC
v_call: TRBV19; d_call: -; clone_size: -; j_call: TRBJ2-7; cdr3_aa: CASSTGTSLEQYF; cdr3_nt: TGTGCCAGTAGTACGGGGACATCACTGGAGCAGTACTTC
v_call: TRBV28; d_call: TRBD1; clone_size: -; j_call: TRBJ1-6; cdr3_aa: CASSKRTGAVSPLHF; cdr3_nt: TGTGCCAGCAGTAAGCGGACAGGGGCCGTTTCACCCCTCCACTTT
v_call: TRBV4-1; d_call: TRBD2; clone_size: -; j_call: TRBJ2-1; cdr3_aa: CASSQPGRAPYNEQFF; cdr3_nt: TGCGCCAGCAGCCAACCCGGGAGGGCCCCCTACAATGAGCAGTTCTTC
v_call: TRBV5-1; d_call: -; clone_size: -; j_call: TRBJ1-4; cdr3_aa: CASSPGRESATNEKLFF; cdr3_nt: TGCGCCAGCAGCCCGGGACGGGAGTCTGCAACTAATGAAAAACTGTTTTTT
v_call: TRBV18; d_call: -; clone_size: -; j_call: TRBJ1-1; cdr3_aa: CASSPPVGQGAKSFF; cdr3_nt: -
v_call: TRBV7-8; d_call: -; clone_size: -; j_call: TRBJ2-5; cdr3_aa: CASSLARGSVGETQYF; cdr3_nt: TGTGCCAGCAGCTTAGCGCGAGGGAGTGTGGGAGAGACCCAGTACTTC
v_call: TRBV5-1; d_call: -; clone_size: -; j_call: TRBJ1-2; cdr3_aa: CASRPRQDAYGYTF; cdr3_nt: TGCGCCAGCCGACCTCGACAGGACGCATATGGCTACACCTTC
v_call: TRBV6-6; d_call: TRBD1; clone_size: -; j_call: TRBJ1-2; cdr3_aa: CASTSDRGHLNYGYTF; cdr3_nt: TGTGCCAGCACCTCGGACAGGGGGCACCTTAACTATGGCTACACCTTC
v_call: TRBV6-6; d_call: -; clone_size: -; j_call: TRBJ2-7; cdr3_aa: CASRERAYEQYF; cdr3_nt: TGTGCCAGCAGAGAGAGGGCCTACGAGCAGTACTTC
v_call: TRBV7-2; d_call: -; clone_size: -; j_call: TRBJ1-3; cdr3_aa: CASSLGWGGSGNTIYF; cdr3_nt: TGTGCCAGCAGCTTAGGATGGGGGGGATCTGGAAACACCATATATTTT
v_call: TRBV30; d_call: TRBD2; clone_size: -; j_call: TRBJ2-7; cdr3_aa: CAWSVSTSGYYAQYF; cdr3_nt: TGTGCCTGGAGTGTATCGACTAGCGGATACTACGCGCAGTACTTC
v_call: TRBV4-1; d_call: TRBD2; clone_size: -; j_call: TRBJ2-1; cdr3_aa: CASSQETQTSGVNEQFF; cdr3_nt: TGCGCCAGCAGCCAAGAGACTCAGACTAGCGGGGTAAATGAGCAGTTCTTC
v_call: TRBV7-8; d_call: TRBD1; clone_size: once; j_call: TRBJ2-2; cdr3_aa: CASSLPRDRNTGELFF; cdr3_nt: TGTGCCAGCAGCCTTCCCCGGGACAGGAACACCGGGGAGCTGTTTTTT
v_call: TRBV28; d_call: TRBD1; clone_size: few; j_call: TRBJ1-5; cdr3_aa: CASTDRPDQPQHF; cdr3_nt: TGTGCCAGCACGGACAGGCCAGATCAGCCCCAGCATTTT
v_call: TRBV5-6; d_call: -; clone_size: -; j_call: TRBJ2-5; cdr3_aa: CASSRSEVQETQYF; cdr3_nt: TGTGCCAGCAGCCGAAGTGAGGTCCAAGAGACCCAGTACTTC
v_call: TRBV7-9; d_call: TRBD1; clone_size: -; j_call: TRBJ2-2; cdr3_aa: CASRAGGGATGELFF; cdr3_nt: TGTGCCAGCAGAGCAGGGGGCGGAGCCACCGGGGAGCTGTTTTTT
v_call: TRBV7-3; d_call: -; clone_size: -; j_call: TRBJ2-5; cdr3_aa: CASSLMGGTRETQYF; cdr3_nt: TGTGCCAGCAGCTTAATGGGAGGTACAAGGGAGACCCAGTACTTC
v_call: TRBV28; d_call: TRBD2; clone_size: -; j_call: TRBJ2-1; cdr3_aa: CASSLALAGGIWYNEQFF; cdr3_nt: TGTGCCAGCAGTTTAGCACTAGCGGGAGGGATTTGGTACAATGAGCAGTTCTTC
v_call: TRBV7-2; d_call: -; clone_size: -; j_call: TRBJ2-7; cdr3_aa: CASSLVKAGKEQYF; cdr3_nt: TGTGCCAGCAGCTTAGTAAAGGCAGGGAAAGAGCAGTACTTC
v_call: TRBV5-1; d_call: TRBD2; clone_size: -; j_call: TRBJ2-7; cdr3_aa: CASSAGGSGGTYEQYF; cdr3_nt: TGCGCCAGCAGCGCGGGAGGGAGCGGGGGTACCTACGAGCAGTACTTC
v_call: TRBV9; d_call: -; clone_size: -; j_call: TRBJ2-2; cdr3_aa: CASSVLGEVTGELFF; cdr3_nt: TGTGCCAGCAGCGTTCTCGGGGAGGTCACCGGGGAGCTGTTTTTT
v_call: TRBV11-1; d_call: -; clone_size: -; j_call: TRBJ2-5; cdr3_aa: CASSLMRSQETQYF; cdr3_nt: TGTGCCAGCAGCTTAATGCGGTCCCAAGAGACCCAGTACTTC
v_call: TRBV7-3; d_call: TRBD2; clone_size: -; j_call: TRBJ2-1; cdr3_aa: CASSLGTSLYNEQFF; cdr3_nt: TGTGCCAGCAGCTTAGGGACTAGCCTCTACAATGAGCAGTTCTTC